The clone carrying this TCR beta chain has a count of ten or more. Read coverage stops 3 residues before the CDR3 terminus; the germline J gene supplies the remainder. Germline V gene data show CDR1 as SGHKS and CDR2 as YYEKEE (reference sequence). The CDR3 is 13 residues long. Trimming took 10 bases from V and 0 from J, leaving 11 bases between them. Clones were sequenced by immunoSEQ multiplex PCR, and TCRdb holds only the in-frame ones, with some missing. Listed for the sample are around 39,000 clones, none seen a single time. The data belong to a study of T cell clonality in common variable immunodeficiency.

The source material was peripheral blood mononuclear cells. The receptor's source is a person aged 18 to 75 in good health. The rearrangement uses TRBV5-5 and TRBJ1-3; D remains unclear. The covered CDR3 bases are TGTGCCTCCGAACGGGGCTCTGGAAACACC. It encodes CASERGSGNT. The whole CDR3 sequence is CASERGSGNTIYF.